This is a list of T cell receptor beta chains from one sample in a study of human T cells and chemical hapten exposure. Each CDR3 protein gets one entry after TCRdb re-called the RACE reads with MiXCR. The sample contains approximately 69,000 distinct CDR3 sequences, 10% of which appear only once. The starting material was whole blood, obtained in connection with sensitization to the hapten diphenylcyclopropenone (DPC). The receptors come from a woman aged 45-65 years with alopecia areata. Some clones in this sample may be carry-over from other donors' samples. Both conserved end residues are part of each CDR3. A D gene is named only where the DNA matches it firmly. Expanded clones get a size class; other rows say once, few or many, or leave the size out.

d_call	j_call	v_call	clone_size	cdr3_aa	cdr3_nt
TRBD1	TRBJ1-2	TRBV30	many	CAWSAPGQGARGGYTF	TGTGCCTGGAGTGCACCGGGACAGGGGGCGCGGGGCGGCTACACCTTC
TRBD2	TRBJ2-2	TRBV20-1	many	CSASPGGSLTGELFF	TGCAGTGCCTCCCCCGGCGGGAGTCTTACCGGGGAGCTGTTTTTT
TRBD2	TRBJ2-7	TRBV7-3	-	CASSPGLAPYEQYF	TGTGCCAGCAGCCCCGGACTAGCTCCCTACGAGCAGTACTTC
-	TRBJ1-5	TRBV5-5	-	CASSLTAGYQPQHF	TGTGCCAGCAGCTTGACGGCAGGATATCAGCCCCAGCATTTT
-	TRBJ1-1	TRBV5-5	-	CASSPTGPREAFF	TGTGCCAGCAGCCCCACCGGGCCGCGTGAAGCTTTCTTT
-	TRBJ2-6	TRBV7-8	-	CASSFPGANVLTF	TGTGCCAGCAGCTTCCCTGGGGCCAACGTCCTGACTTTC
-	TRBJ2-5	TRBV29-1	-	CSVRHGETQYF	TGCAGCGTCCGACACGGAGAGACCCAGTACTTC
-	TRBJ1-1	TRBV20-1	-	CSAGTLEGFPEAFF	TGCAGTGCAGGAACGTTAGAGGGGTTCCCTGAAGCTTTCTTT
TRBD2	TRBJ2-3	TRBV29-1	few	CSITPGLASTDTQYF	TGCAGCATTACTCCGGGACTAGCGTCTACAGATACGCAGTATTTT
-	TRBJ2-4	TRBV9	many	CASSVDGSAKNIQYF	TGTGCCAGCAGCGTAGACGGTTCGGCCAAAAACATTCAGTACTTC
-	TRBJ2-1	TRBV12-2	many	CASRLVGAAGGPKLNEQFF	TGTGCAAGTCGCTTAGTTGGTGCGGCGGGAGGGCCCAAGTTGAATGAGCAGTTCTTC
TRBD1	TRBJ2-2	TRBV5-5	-	CVSSLDRVRTGELFF	TGTGTCAGCAGCTTGGACAGGGTTCGGACCGGGGAGCTGTTTTTT
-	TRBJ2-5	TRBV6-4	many	CASSRQLQETQYF	TGTGCCAGCAGTCGACAGTTACAAGAGACCCAGTACTTC
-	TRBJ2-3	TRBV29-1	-	CSVEDTRDTQYF	TGCAGCGTTGAAGACACGAGGGATACGCAGTATTTT